These T cell receptor beta chains were read from a single sample in a study of cytomegalovirus exposure and HLA in healthy donors. Assay used: immunoSEQ multiplex PCR; TCRdb lists only in-frame clones, some missing. This table has more than 65,000 clones, 82% appearing once. The sequencing input was PBMCs. These receptors were taken from a man between 18 and 29 years old in good health and CMV-seronegative. The CDR3 runs from the conserved cysteine through the conserved F or W. A D gene is named only where the DNA matches it firmly. For some rows the clone size is stated as once, few or many, or as a class when expanded; others skip it.

TRBV27	TRBJ2-1	-	TRBD2	CATEREAPTYNEQFF	TGTGCCACCGAGCGGGAGGCCCCCACCTACAATGAGCAGTTCTTC
TRBV6-4	TRBJ2-3	-	TRBD1	CASSATGGSGTDTQYF	TGTGCCAGCAGCGCTACAGGGGGTTCGGGCACAGATACGCAGTATTTT
TRBV6-5	TRBJ1-2	once	-	CATHGPYGYTF	TGTGCCACGCATGGGCCCTATGGCTACACCTTC
TRBV29-1	TRBJ2-1	-	TRBD2	CSVERGDWNEQFF	TGCAGCGTTGAGCGGGGGGATTGGAATGAGCAGTTCTTC
TRBV7-2	TRBJ2-3	-	TRBD2	CASSLGTSPDTQYF	TGTGCCAGCAGCTTAGGGACTAGCCCAGATACGCAGTATTTT
TRBV29-1	TRBJ2-1	-	TRBD2	CSVDWGLAGVISYNEQFF	TGCAGCGTTGATTGGGGACTAGCGGGAGTGATATCCTACAATGAGCAGTTCTTC
TRBV7-2	TRBJ2-1	-	-	CASERTEHNNEQFF	TGTGCCAGCGAGAGGACAGAACATAACAATGAGCAGTTCTTC
TRBV19	TRBJ2-2	-	-	CASSIEAGRTGELFF	TGTGCCAGTAGTATAGAGGCAGGGAGGACCGGGGAGCTGTTTTTT
TRBV15	TRBJ2-7	-	-	CATSREWGAYEQYF	TGTGCCACCAGCAGAGAATGGGGCGCCTACGAGCAGTACTTC
TRBV28	TRBJ2-3	once	TRBD2	CASIPSGGGTDTQYF	TGTGCCAGCATTCCTAGCGGGGGTGGCACAGATACGCAGTATTTT
TRBV11-2	TRBJ1-2	-	TRBD1	CASRTTGAGGYTF	TGTGCCAGCAGGACCACAGGGGCTGGAGGCTACACCTTC
TRBV7-3	TRBJ2-7	few	-	CASSLSTPGVEQYF	TGTGCCAGCAGCTTATCCACCCCCGGGGTCGAGCAGTACTTC
TRBV5-5	TRBJ1-5	-	-	CASSLMRVNQPQHF	TGTGCCAGCAGCTTGATGCGTGTCAATCAGCCCCAGCATTTT
TRBV7-9	TRBJ2-5	-	-	CASSLGGVRETQYF	TGTGCCAGCAGCTTAGGGGGGGTCCGGGAGACCCAGTACTTC
TRBV2	TRBJ2-2	-	TRBD2	CASSQTSGGVDTGELFF	TGTGCCAGCAGCCAAACTAGCGGGGGGGTCGACACCGGGGAGCTATTTTTT
TRBV6-5	TRBJ1-3	-	-	CASSYTNGNTIYF	TGTGCCAGCAGTTACACAAACGGAAACACCATATATTTT
TRBV2	TRBJ1-6	-	TRBD1	CASSEGDSNSPLHF	TGTGCCAGCAGTGAGGGGGACAGTAATTCACCCCTCCACTTT
TRBV5-5	TRBJ2-7	-	-	CASSLEATRAYTYEQYF	TGTGCCAGCAGCTTGGAAGCAACGCGGGCCTATACCTACGAGCAGTACTTC
TRBV7-7	TRBJ2-2	-	TRBD2	CASSLGMGLVNTGELFF	TGTGCTAGCAGCTTAGGAATGGGACTAGTGAACACCGGGGAGCTGTTTTTT
TRBV28	TRBJ1-4	once	TRBD1	CASSFYPTGGTTNEKLFF	TGTGCCAGCAGTTTTTATCCGACAGGGGGAACAACTAATGAAAAACTGTTTTTT
TRBV28	TRBJ2-7	-	TRBD1	CASSPTGVRYEQYF	TGTGCCAGCAGTCCGACAGGGGTGAGGTACGAGCAGTACTTC
TRBV9	TRBJ2-3	-	TRBD2	CASSVGGGRDRTDTQYF	TGTGCCAGCAGCGTAGGGGGGGGAAGAGATCGCACAGATACGCAGTATTTT
TRBV28	TRBJ1-5	-	-	CASSFGGNGNQPQHF	TGTGCCAGCAGTTTTGGGGGGAACGGAAATCAGCCCCAGCATTTT
TRBV7-6	TRBJ2-1	once	TRBD1	CASSLVGQGAYNEQFF	TGTGCCAGCAGCTTAGTAGGTCAGGGGGCCTACAATGAGCAGTTCTTC
TRBV7-2	TRBJ2-7	-	-	CASSLDFEAGYEQYF	TGTGCCAGCAGCTTAGACTTTGAGGCGGGGTACGAGCAGTACTTC
TRBV7-9	TRBJ1-2	once	TRBD1	CASSLARGTGVNYGYTF	TGTGCCAGCAGCTTAGCCCGTGGGACAGGGGTAAACTATGGCTACACCTTC
TRBV7-9	TRBJ2-2	-	-	CASSQVAPELFF	TGTGCCAGCAGTCAGGTGGCCCCGGAGCTGTTTTTT
TRBV7-8	TRBJ2-7	-	TRBD1	CASSFRDRGDYEQYF	TGTGCCAGCAGCTTCCGGGACAGGGGGGACTACGAGCAGTACTTC
TRBV29-1	TRBJ2-7	-	TRBD1	CSVDGLVGQGAHEQYF	TGCAGCGTTGATGGTCTAGTGGGACAGGGGGCCCACGAGCAGTACTTC
TRBV28	TRBJ1-1	-	-	CASSERGGNTEAFF	TGTGCCAGCAGTGAGCGAGGGGGGAACACTGAAGCTTTCTTT
TRBV6-6	TRBJ2-7	-	TRBD2	CASSYSVGTSGYEQYF	TGTGCCAGCAGTTACTCGGTTGGGACTAGCGGGTACGAGCAGTACTTC
TRBV30	TRBJ2-1	few	-	CAWLPGDEQFF	TGTGCCTGGCTACCAGGGGATGAGCAGTTCTTC